This TCR beta chain was sequenced in a study of blood T cells in healthy people across ages. There were healthy Caucasian individuals from Russia, aged roughly 6 to 95, serving as donors. Staff drew around 10 milliliters of peripheral blood from each donor. Primers used in a second PCR of roughly 6 to 12 cycles were a sample-barcoded 5' primer and a J-beta primer mix. TCRdb re-derived calls from the 5' RACE reads in MiXCR, one entry per CDR3 protein. This table holds approximately 780,000 distinct CDR3 sequences, roughly 25% found once. CDR3 size: 16 residues. Germline values: CDR1 DFQATT, CDR2 SNEGSKA (reference sequence). The junction had 9 bases not matched to a gene; V was cut back by 6 bases and J by 0 bases. This sample was shared with a second study, whose subject was T cells of mothers and their children.

The sample was blood. This sequence was found in a boy aged 10-17 years in good health. The chain has TRBV20-1 and TRBJ1-1, with 11 bases identical to TRBD1. The CDR3 region is CSAPRTGGPMNTEAFF. The DNA for the CDR3 is TGCAGTGCCCCCCGGACAGGGGGCCCCATGAACACTGAAGCTTTCTTT.